This T cell receptor (beta chain) was profiled in a study of cytomegalovirus exposure and HLA in healthy donors. Notes on the study in general: When the data were analyzed later, several of the most significant clusters appeared to be linked to common viral pathogens. Rare TCR sequences predominated, though certain public TCRs were found in many donors.

Germline CDR1 and CDR2: LNHDA and SQIVND (reference sequence). Trimming stripped 10 bases from V and 1 base from J, with 14 bases between. This CDR3 is built from 14 residues. A remark on this clone: As yet, its antigen is unknown.

Healthy people donating bone marrow made up the donors. The PCR ran on 60 Vbeta and 13 Jbeta primers. Authors' analysis steps: Counted up in a later analysis, unique TCR beta chains came to approximately 77 million, with around 10 million shared. The table came from immunoSEQ multiplex PCR; TCRdb's copy has only in-frame clones and leaves some out. D and trimming were read from the DNA, whereas the V and J calls and clone size are those reported in that table. There are around 200,000 clones in the sample; roughly four fifths occur only once, and around 1.7% lies in the top ten. The chain recombines TRBV19 with TRBJ1-5, with D maybe TRBD1 (6 bases). The receptor comes from a man in his forties or fifties in good health and CMV-seronegative. Material for sequencing was PBMCs. Here the CDR3 DNA reads TGTGCCATCGGGACACCCAGGAGCAATCAGCCCCAGCATTTT. Amino acids: CAIGTPRSNQPQHF.